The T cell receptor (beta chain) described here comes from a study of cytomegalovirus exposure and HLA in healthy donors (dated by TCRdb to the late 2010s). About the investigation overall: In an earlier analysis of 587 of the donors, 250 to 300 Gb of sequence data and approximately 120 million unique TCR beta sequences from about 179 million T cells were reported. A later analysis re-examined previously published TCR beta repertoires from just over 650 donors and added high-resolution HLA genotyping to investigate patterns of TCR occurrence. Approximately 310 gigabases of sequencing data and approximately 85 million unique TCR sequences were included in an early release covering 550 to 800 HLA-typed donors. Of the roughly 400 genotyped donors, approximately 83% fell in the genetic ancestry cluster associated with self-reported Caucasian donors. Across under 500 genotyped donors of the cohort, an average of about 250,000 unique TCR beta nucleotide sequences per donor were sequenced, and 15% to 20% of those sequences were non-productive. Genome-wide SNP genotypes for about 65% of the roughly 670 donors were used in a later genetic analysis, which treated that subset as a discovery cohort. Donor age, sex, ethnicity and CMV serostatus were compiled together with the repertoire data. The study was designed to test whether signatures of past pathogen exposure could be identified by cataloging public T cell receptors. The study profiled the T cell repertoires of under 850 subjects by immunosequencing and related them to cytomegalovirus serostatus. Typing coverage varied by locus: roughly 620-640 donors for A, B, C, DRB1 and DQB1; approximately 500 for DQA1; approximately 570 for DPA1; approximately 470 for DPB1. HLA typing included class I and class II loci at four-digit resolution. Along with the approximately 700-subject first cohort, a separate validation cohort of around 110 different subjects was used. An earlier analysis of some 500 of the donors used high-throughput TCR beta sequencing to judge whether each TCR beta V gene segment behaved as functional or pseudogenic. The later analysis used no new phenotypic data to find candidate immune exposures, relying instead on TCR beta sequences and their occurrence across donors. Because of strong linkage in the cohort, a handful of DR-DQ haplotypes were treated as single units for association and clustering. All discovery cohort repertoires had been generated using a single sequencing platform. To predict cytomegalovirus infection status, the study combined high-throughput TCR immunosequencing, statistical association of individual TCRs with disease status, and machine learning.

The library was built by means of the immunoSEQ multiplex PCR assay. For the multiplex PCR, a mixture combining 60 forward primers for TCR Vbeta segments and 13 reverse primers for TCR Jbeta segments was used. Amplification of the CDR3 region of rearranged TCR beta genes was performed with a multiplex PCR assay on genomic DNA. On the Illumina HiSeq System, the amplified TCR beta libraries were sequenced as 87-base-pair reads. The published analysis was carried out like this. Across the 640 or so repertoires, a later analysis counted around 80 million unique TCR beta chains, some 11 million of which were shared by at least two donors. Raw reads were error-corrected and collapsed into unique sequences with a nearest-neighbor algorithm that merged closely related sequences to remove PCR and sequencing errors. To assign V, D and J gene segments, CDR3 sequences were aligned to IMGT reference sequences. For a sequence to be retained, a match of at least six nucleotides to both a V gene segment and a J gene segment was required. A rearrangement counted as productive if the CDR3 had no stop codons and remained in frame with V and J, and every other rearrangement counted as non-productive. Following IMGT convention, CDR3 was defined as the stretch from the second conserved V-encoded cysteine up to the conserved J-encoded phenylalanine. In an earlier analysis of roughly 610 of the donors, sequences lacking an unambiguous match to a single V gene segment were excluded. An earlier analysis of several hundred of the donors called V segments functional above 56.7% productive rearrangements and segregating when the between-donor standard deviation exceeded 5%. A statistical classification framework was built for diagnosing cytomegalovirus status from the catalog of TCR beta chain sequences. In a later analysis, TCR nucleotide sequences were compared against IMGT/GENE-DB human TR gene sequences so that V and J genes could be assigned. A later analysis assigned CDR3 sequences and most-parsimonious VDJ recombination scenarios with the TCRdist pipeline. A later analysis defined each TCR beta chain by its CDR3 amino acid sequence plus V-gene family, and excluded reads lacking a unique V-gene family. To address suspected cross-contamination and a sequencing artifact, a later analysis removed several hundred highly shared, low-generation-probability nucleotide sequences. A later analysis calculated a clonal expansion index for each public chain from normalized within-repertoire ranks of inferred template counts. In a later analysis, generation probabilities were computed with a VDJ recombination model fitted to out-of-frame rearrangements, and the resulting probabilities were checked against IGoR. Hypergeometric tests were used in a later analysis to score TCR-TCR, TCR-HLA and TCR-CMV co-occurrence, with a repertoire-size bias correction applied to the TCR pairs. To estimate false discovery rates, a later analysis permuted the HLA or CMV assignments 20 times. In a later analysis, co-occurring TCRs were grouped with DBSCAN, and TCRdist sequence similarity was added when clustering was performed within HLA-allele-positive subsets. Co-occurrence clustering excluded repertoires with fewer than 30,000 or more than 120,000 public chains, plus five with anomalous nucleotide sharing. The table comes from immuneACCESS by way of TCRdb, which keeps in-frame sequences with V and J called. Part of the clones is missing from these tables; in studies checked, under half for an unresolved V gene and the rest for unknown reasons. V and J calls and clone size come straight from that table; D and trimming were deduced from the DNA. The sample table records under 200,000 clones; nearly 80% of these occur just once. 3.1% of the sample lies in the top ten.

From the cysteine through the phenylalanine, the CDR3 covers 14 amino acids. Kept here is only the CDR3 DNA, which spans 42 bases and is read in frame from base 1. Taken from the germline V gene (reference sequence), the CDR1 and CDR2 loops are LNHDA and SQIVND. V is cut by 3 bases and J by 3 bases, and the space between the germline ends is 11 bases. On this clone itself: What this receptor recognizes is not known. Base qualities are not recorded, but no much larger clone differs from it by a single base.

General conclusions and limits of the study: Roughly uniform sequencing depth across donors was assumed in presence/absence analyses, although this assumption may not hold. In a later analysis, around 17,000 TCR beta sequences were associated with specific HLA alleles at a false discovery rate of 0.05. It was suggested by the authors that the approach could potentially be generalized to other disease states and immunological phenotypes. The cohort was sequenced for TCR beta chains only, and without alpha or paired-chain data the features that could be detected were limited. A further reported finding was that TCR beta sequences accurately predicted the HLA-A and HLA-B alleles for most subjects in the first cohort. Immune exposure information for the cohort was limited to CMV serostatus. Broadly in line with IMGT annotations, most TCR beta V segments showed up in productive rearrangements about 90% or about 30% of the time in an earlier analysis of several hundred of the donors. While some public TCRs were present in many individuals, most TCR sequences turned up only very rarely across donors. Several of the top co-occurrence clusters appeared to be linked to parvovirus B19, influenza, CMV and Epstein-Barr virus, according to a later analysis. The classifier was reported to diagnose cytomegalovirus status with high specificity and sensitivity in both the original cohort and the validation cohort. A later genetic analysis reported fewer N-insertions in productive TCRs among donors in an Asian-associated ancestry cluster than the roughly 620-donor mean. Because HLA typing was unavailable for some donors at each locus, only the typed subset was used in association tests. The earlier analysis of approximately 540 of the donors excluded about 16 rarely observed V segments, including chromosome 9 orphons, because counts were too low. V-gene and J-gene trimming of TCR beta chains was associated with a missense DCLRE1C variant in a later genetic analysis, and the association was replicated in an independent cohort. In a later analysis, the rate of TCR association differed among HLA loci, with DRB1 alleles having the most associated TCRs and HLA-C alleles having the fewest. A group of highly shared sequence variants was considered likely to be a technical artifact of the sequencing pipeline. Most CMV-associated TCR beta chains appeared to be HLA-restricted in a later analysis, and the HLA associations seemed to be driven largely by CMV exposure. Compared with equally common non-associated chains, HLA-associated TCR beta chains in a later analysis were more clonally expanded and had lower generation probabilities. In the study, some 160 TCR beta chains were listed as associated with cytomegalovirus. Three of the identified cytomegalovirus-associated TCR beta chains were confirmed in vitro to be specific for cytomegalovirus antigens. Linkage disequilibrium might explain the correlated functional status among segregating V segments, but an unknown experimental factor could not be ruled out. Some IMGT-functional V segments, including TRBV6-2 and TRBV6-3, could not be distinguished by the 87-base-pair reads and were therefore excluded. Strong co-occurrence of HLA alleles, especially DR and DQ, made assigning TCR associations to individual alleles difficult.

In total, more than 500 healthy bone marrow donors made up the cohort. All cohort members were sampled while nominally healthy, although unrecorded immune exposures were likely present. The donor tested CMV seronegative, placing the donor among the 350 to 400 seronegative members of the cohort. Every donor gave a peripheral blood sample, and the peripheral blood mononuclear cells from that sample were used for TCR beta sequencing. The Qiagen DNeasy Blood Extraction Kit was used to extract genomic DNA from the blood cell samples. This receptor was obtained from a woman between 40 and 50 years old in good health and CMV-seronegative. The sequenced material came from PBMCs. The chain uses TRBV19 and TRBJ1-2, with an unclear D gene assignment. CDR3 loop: CASSIWGADYGYTF. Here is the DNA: TGTGCCAGTAGTATCTGGGGAGCGGACTATGGCTACACCTTC. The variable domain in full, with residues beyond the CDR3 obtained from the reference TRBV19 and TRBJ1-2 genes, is DGGITQSPKYLFRKEGQNVTLSCEQNLNHDAMYWYRQDPGQGLRLIYYSQIVNDFQKGDIAEGYSVSREKKESFPLTVTSAQKNPTAFYLCASSIWGADYGYTFGSGTRLTVV.